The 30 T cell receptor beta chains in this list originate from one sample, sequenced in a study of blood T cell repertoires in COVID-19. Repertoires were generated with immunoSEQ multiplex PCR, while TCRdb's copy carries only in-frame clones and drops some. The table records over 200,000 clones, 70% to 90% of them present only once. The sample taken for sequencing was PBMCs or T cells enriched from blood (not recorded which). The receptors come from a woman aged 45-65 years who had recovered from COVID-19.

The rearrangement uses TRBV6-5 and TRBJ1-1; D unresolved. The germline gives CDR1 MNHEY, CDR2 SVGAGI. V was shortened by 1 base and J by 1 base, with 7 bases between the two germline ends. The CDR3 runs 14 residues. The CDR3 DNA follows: TGTGCCAGCAGTTACTACAGAACGAACACTGAAGCTTTCTTT. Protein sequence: CASSYYRTNTEAFF.

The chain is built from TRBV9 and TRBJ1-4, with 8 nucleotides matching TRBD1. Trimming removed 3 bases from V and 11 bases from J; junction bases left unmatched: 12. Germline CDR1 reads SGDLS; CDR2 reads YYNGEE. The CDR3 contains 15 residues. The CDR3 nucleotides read TGTGCCAGCAGCGGCTCGGGACAGGTGTCTGGGAAACTGTTTTTT. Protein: CASSGSGQVSGKLFF. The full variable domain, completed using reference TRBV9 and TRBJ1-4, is DSGVTQTPKHLITATGQRVTLRCSPRSGDLSVYWYQQSLDQGLQFLIQYYNGEERAKGNILERFSAQQFPDLHSELNLSSLELGDSALYFCASSGSGQVSGKLFFGSGTQLSVL.

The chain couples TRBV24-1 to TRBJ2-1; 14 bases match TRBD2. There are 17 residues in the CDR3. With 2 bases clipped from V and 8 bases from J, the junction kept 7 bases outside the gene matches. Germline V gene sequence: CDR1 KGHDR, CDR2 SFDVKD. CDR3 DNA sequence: TGTGCCACCAGTGATTCACGACTAGCGGGAGGGAGGGATGAGCAGTTCTTC. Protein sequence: CATSDSRLAGGRDEQFF.

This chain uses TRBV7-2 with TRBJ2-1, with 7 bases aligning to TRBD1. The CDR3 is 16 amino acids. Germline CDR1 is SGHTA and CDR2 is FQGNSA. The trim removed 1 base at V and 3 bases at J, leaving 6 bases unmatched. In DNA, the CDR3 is TGTGCCAGCAGCTTAGTGGTTAACAGGGGCTACAATGAGCAGTTCTTC. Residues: CASSLVVNRGYNEQFF.

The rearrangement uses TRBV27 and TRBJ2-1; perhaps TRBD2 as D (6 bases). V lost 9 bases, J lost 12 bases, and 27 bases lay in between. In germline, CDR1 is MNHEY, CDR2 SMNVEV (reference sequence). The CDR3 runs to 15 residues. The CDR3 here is CASSNRGTSQVRQFF. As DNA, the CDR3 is TGTGCCAGTTCAAATAGGGGAACTAGCCAAGTGCGGCAGTTCTTC.

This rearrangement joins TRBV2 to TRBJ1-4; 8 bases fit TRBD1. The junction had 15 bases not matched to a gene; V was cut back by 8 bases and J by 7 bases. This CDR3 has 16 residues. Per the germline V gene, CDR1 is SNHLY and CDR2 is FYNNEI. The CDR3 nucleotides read TGTGCCAGCGCGGAATCCCCAGGGGGCTGGACTGAAAAACTGTTTTTT. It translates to CASAESPGGWTEKLFF.

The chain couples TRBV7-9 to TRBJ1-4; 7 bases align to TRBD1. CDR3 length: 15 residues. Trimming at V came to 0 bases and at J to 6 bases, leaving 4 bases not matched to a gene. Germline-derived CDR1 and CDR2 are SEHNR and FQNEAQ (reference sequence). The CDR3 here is CASSLAKGGYEKLFF. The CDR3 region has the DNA TGTGCCAGCAGCTTAGCGAAAGGGGGCTATGAAAAACTGTTTTTT.

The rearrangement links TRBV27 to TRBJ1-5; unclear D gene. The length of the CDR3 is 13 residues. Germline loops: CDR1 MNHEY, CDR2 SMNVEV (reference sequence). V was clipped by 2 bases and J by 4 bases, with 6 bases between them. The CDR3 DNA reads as TGTGCCAGCAGTTTAAGAGGGAATCAGCCCCAGCATTTT. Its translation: CASSLRGNQPQHF.

In DNA, the CDR3 is TGTGCCAGCAGCCAAGAGGAGGGAGGGGGGACTACTGAGCAGTACTTC. Its protein is CASSQEEGGGTTEQYF. V and J are TRBV4-2 and TRBJ2-7; perhaps TRBD2 as D (7 bases). The V gene lost 0 bases and the J gene lost 7 bases, with 19 bases spanning the gap. CDR1 and CDR2 from the germline V gene are LGHNA and YNFKEQ. This CDR3 contains 16 residues.

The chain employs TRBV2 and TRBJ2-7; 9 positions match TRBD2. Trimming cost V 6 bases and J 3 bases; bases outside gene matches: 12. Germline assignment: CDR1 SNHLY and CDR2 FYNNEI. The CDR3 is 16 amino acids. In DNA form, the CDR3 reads TGTGCCAGCAGCCCTCGCCCGGGACTAGCCTACTACGAGCAGTACTTC. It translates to CASSPRPGLAYYEQYF.

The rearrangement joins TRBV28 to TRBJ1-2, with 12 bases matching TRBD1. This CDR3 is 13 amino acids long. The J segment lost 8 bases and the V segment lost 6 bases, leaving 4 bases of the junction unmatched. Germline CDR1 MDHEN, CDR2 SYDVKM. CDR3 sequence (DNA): TGTGCCAGCAGAACCGGGACAGGGGGCGGCTACACCTTC. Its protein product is CASRTGTGGGYTF.

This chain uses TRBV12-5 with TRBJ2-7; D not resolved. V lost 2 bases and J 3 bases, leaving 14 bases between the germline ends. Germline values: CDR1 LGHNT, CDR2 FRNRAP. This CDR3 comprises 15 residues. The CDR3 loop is CASGLSMSGRYEQYF. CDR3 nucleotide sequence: TGTGCTAGTGGTTTGTCGATGTCTGGCCGCTACGAGCAGTACTTC.

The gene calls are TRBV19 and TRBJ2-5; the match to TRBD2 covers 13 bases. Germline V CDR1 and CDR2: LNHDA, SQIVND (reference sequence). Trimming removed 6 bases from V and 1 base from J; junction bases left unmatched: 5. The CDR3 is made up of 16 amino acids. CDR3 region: CASSRRTSGSQETQYF. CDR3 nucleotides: TGTGCCAGTAGCCGGCGGACTAGCGGGAGCCAAGAGACCCAGTACTTC.

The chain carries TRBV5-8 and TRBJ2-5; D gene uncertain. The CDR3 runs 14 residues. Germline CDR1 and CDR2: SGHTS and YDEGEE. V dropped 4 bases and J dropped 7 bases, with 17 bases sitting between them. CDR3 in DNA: TGTGCCAGCAGCCGCACTTACTACGCACGGACCCAGTACTTC. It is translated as CASSRTYYARTQYF. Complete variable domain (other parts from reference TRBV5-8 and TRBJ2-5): EAGVTQSPTHLIKTRGQQATLRCSPISGHTSVYWYQQALGLGLQFLLWYDEGEERNRGNFPPRFSGRQFPNYSSELNVNALELEDSALYLCASSRTYYARTQYFGPGTRLLVL.

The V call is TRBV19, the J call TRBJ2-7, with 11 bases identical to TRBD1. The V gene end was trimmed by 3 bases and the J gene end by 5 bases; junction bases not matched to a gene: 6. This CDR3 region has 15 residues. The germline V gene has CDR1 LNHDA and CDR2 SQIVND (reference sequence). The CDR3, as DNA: TGTGCCAGTAGTATTGTGGGACAGGGGGTCGACGAGCAGTACTTC. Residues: CASSIVGQGVDEQYF.

The CDR3 reads CASSYRTPGGAFF. CDR3 bases: TGTGCCAGCAGTTACCGCACTCCGGGGGGAGCTTTCTTT. The V and J genes are TRBV6-2 or TRBV6-3 and TRBJ1-1; tentatively, D is TRBD1 (5 bases). Deletions cut 2 bases from V and 10 bases from J, with 14 bases between. Germline CDR1 MNHEY, CDR2 SVGEGT. The CDR3 sequence is 13 residues long.

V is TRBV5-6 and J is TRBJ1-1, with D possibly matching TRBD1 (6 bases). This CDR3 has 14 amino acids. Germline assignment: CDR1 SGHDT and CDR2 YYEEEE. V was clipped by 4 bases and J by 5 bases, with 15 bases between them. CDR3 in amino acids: CASSLQGRSTEAFF. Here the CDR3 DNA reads TGTGCCAGCAGCCTGCAGGGGAGAAGTACTGAAGCTTTCTTT.

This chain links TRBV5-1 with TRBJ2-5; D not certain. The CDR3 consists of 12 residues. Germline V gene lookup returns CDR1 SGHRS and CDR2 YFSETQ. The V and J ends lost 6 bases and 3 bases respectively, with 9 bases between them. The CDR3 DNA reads TGCGCCAGCACCCGAGGTGAAGAGACCCAGTACTTC. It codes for CASTRGEETQYF.

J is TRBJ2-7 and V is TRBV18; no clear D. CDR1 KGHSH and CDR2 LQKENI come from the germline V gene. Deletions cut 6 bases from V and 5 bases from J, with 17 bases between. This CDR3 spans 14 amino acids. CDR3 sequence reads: CASSPVSVLDEQYF. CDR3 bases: TGTGCCAGCTCGCCAGTATCAGTCCTTGACGAGCAGTACTTC.

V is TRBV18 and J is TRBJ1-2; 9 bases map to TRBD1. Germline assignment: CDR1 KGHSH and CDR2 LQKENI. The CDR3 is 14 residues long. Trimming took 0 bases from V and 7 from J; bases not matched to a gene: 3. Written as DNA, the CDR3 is TGTGCCAGCTCACCACCGGGACAGGGTCTTGGCTACACCTTC. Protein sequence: CASSPPGQGLGYTF.

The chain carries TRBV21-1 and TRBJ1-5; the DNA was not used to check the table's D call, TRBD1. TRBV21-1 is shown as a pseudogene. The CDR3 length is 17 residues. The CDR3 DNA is TGTGCCAGCAGCAAAGCGTGGGAAGGGGCTGGCAATCAGCCCCAGCATTTT. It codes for CASSKAWEGAGNQPQHF.

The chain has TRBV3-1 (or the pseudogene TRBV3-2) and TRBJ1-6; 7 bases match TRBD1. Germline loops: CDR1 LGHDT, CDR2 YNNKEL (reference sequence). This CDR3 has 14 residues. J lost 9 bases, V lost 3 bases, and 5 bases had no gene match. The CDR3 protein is CASSHSGGTSPLHF. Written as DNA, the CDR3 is TGTGCCAGCAGCCATTCAGGGGGGACTTCACCCCTCCACTTT.

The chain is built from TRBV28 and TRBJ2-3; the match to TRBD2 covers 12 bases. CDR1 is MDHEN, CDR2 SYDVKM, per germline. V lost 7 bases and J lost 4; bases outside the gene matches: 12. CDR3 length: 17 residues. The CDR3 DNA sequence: TGTGCCAGCATCCCCCCCCGGACTAGCGGGACGGCAGATACGCAGTATTTT. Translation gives CASIPPRTSGTADTQYF.

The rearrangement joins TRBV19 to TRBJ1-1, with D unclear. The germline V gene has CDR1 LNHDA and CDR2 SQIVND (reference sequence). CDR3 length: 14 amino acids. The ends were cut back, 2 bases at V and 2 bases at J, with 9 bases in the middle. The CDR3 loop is CASSIYEGNTEAFF. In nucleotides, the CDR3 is TGTGCCAGTAGTATATATGAGGGAAACACTGAAGCTTTCTTT.

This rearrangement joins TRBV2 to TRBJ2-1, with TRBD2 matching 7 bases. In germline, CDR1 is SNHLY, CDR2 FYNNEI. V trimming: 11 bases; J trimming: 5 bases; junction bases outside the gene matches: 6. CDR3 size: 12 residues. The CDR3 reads CARFGRNNEQFF. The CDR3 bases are TGTGCCCGGTTCGGGAGGAACAATGAGCAGTTCTTC.

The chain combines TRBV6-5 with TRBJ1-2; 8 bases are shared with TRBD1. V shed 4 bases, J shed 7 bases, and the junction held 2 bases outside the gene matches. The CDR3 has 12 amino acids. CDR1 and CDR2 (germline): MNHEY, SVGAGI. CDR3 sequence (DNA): TGTGCCAGCAGTTGGACAGGGACTGGCTACACCTTC. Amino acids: CASSWTGTGYTF.

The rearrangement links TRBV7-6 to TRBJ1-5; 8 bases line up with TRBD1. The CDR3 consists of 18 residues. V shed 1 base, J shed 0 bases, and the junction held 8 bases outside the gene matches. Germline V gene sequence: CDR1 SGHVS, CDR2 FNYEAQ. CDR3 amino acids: CASSLDPGQVHSNQPQHF. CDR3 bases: TGTGCCAGCAGCTTAGACCCGGGACAGGTACATAGCAATCAGCCCCAGCATTTT.

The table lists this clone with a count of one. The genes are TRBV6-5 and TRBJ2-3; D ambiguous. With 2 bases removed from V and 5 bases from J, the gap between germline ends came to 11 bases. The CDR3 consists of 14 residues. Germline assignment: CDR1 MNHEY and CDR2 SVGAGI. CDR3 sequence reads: CASSYTPSGDTQYF. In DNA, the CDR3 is TGTGCCAGCAGTTACACCCCCTCGGGAGATACGCAGTATTTT.

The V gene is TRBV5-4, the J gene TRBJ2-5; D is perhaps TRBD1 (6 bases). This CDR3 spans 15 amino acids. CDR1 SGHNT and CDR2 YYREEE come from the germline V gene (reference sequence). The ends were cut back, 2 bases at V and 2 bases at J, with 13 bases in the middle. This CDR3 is CASSFFDRPQETQYF. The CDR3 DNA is TGTGCCAGCAGCTTCTTTGACAGGCCACAAGAGACCCAGTACTTC.

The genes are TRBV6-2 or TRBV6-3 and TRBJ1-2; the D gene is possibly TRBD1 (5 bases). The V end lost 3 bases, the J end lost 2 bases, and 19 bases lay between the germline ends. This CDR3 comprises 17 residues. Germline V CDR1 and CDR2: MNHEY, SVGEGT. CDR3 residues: CASSYARTSLPNYGYTF. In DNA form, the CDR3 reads TGTGCCAGCAGTTATGCCCGGACAAGTCTACCGAACTATGGCTACACCTTC.